The 18 T cell receptor beta chains below come from one sample, sequenced in a study of cytomegalovirus exposure and HLA in healthy donors. Researchers ran the PCR with 60 Vbeta and 13 Jbeta primers. This table comes from immunoSEQ multiplex PCR, and its TCRdb copy is limited to in-frame clones, with some not included. Here the sample spans approximately 170,000 clones, 55% to 65% being singletons. The sequencing sample was made of PBMCs. The receptors shown here come from a middle-aged man in good health and CMV-seronegative.

The chain links TRBV5-1 to TRBJ2-7; TRBD1 aligns across 8 bases. V was clipped by 3 bases and J by 2 bases; unmatched bases: 4. The germline V gene has CDR1 SGHRS and CDR2 YFSETQ. This CDR3 spans 14 amino acids. This chain's CDR3 is CASSWTGNTYEQYF. CDR3 coding DNA: TGCGCCAGCAGCTGGACAGGGAATACCTACGAGCAGTACTTC. The full variable domain, completed using reference TRBV5-1 and TRBJ2-7, is KAGVTQTPRYLIKTRGQQVTLSCSPISGHRSVSWYQQTPGQGLQFLFEYFSETQRNKGNFPGRFSGRQFSNSRSEMNVSTLELGDSALYLCASSWTGNTYEQYFGPGTRLTVT.

On this clone: One junction end disagrees with the germline gene, perhaps due to a read error. The chain links TRBV7-9 to TRBJ2-1; D possibly corresponds to TRBD2 (5 bases). Per germline, CDR1 SEHNR and CDR2 FQNEAQ (reference sequence). The CDR3 sequence is 14 residues long. The CDR3, as DNA: TGTTCCAGCAGCTTATTCGAGGGTATGGTAAAGCAGTTCTTC. Translating gives CSSSLFEGMVKQFF.

Turning to this clone: Other DNA sequences in the sample encode the same CDR3. The rearrangement uses TRBV27 and TRBJ1-1; D unclear. Germline CDR1 is MNHEY and CDR2 is SMNVEV (reference sequence). The CDR3 loop spans 12 amino acids. V lost 7 bases and J lost 7, with 13 bases in between. The CDR3 nucleotides read TGTGCCAGCAAGGCGGGCTTAGGTGAAGCTTTCTTT. It codes for CASKAGLGEAFF.

This clone was recorded only once. This chain joins TRBV5-4 and TRBJ1-1; D is unclear. Between the trimmed V and J ends, which lost 2 bases and 1 base, there was a span of 9 bases. From germline, CDR1 is SGHNT and CDR2 YYREEE (reference sequence). The CDR3 spans 14 residues. The CDR3: CASSFATANTEAFF. Here the CDR3 DNA reads TGTGCCAGCAGCTTCGCAACAGCGAACACTGAAGCTTTCTTT.

The chain employs TRBV27 and TRBJ2-5; tentatively, D is TRBD1 (5 bases). The CDR3 totals 15 residues. Germline CDR1 reads MNHEY; CDR2 reads SMNVEV (reference sequence). V gave up 6 bases and J gave up 7 bases, with 21 bases separating them. CDR3 residues: CASSPLALGTGTQYF. The CDR3 nucleotides read TGTGCCAGCAGCCCGTTGGCCCTCGGAACAGGGACCCAGTACTTC.

The chain couples TRBV6-5 to TRBJ1-1; possible D gene TRBD1, 5 bases. The CDR3 has 13 residues. Germline CDR1 is MNHEY and CDR2 is SVGAGI. V dropped 6 bases and J dropped 5 bases, with 13 bases sitting between them. CDR3 sequence reads: CASSAPGRTEAFF. The CDR3 nucleotides read TGTGCCAGCAGCGCCCCAGGGAGGACTGAAGCTTTCTTT.

V and J are TRBV7-9 and TRBJ2-3, with TRBD2 matching over 9 bases. In germline, CDR1 is SEHNR, CDR2 FQNEAQ (reference sequence). The CDR3 is 15 residues long. Germline trimming cut 4 bases from V and 1 base from J; bases unmatched to any gene: 3. CDR3 DNA sequence: TGTGCCAGCAGCTCTAGCGGGGCCCGCACAGATACGCAGTATTTT. Its protein product is CASSSSGARTDTQYF. Supplemented by reference TRBV7-9 and TRBJ2-3, the full variable domain reads DTGVSQNPRHKITKRGQNVTFRCDPISEHNRLYWYRQTLGQGPEFLTYFQNEAQLEKSRLLSDRFSAERPKGSFSTLEIQRTEQGDSAMYLCASSSSGARTDTQYFGPGTRLTVL.

This chain uses TRBV5-1 with TRBJ2-3; 13 bases are shared with TRBD2. Germline trimming cut 5 bases from V and 2 bases from J; bases unmatched to any gene: 5. The CDR3 consists of 16 residues. Germline CDR1 SGHRS, CDR2 YFSETQ. The CDR3 here is CASSSGLAGNTDTQYF. CDR3 bases: TGCGCCAGCAGTTCGGGACTAGCGGGGAACACAGATACGCAGTATTTT.

The chain couples TRBV20-1 to TRBJ1-1; 7 bases match TRBD1. Unmatched junction bases numbered 4, after V lost 5 bases and J lost 7 bases. CDR1 is DFQATT, CDR2 SNEGSKA, per germline (reference sequence). The CDR3 covers 11 residues. The DNA for the CDR3 is TGCAGTGCTGACAGGGTTGGTGAAGCTTTCTTT. Protein sequence: CSADRVGEAFF.

The V and J genes are TRBV21-1 and TRBJ1-2; the D call in the table, TRBD1, was not verified against the DNA. TRBV21-1 constitutes a pseudogene. This CDR3 comprises 19 residues. CDR3 sequence reads: CASSNTRTGGFRRGYGYTF. The CDR3 DNA sequence: TGTGCCAGCAGCAATACGAGGACAGGGGGCTTTCGTCGGGGCTATGGCTACACCTTC.

CDR3 in amino acids: CASSLDSPLEAFF. The CDR3 nucleotides read TGCGCCAGCAGCTTGGACAGCCCACTTGAAGCTTTCTTT. This chain joins TRBV5-1 and TRBJ1-1; D gene ambiguous. V was trimmed by 0 bases and J by 7 bases, leaving 10 bases between them. Germline assignment: CDR1 SGHRS and CDR2 YFSETQ. The CDR3 is made up of 13 amino acids.

This clone was found a few times. The genes are TRBV29-1 and TRBJ2-1; D perhaps matches TRBD1 (6 bases). The CDR3 extends over 13 amino acids. Germline V gene sequence: CDR1 SQVTM, CDR2 ANQGSEA. Trimming shortened V by 0 bases and J by 3 bases, and 6 bases separated the two germline ends. The CDR3 is CSVEEGGYNEQFF. CDR3 nucleotide sequence: TGCAGCGTTGAAGAAGGGGGCTACAATGAGCAGTTCTTC.

This chain joins TRBV6-1 and TRBJ2-7; TRBD1 aligns across 10 bases. This CDR3 has 13 residues. With V trimmed by 4 bases and J by 6 bases, 3 bases remained unmatched. CDR1 and CDR2 from the germline V gene are MNHNS and SASEGT. The CDR3 loop is CASSVGTGVEQYF. CDR3 DNA sequence: TGTGCCAGCAGTGTCGGGACAGGGGTCGAGCAGTACTTC.

V usage is TRBV27 and J usage is TRBJ1-6, with D unclear. Germline values: CDR1 MNHEY, CDR2 SMNVEV (reference sequence). The CDR3 is 17 residues long. Trimming removed 5 bases at V and 0 bases at J, with 14 bases between. This CDR3 reads CASSTTTSSSYNSPLHF. Here the CDR3 DNA reads TGTGCCAGCAGTACGACGACTAGTAGCTCCTATAATTCACCCCTCCACTTT.

J is TRBJ1-1 and V is TRBV19, with TRBD1 as a possible D gene (6 bases). Germline CDR1 is LNHDA and CDR2 is SQIVND (reference sequence). The ends were cut back, 4 bases at V and 1 base at J, with 13 bases in the middle. This CDR3 region has 15 residues. The CDR3 reads CASSNWPGQNTEAFF. In DNA, the CDR3 is TGTGCCAGTAGTAATTGGCCGGGACAGAACACTGAAGCTTTCTTT.

The chain carries TRBV6-5 and TRBJ1-4, with D unresolved. CDR3 length: 16 residues. The V end lost 0 bases, the J end lost 0 bases, and 8 bases lay between the germline ends. Germline V gives CDR1 MNHEY, CDR2 SVGAGI. The CDR3 spells CASSYSAGATNEKLFF. DNA of the CDR3: TGTGCCAGCAGTTACTCCGCCGGGGCAACTAATGAAAAACTGTTTTTT.

V gene TRBV5-1 combines with J gene TRBJ2-1; TRBD2 matches 14 bases. The V segment lost 3 bases and the J segment 7 bases; nucleotides outside the gene matches: 0. This CDR3 has 14 residues. In germline, CDR1 is SGHRS, CDR2 YFSETQ. For the CDR3, the DNA is TGCGCCAGCAGCTGGACTAGCGGGGGGAATGAGCAGTTCTTC. It encodes CASSWTSGGNEQFF.

Concerning this clone itself: One junction end disagrees with the germline gene, perhaps due to a read error. CDR3 sequence reads: CASREAGGRGDTQYF. The CDR3 DNA sequence: TGTGCCAGCAGAGAAGCGGGGGGGCGTGGAGATACGCAGTATTTT. The V and J genes are TRBV2 and TRBJ2-3, with 10 positions matching TRBD2. The CDR3 covers 15 residues. Looked up from germline, CDR1 is SNHLY and CDR2 is FYNNEI. Filled out from reference TRBV2 and TRBJ2-3, the complete variable domain reads EPEVTQTPSHQVTQMGQEVILRCVPISNHLYFYWYRQILGQKVEFLVSFYNNEISEKSEIFDDQFSVERPDGSNFTLKIRSTKLEDSAMYFCASREAGGRGDTQYFGPGTRLTVL.